Each of the 8 T cell receptor beta chains below was sequenced from the same sample in a study of OX40 agonist ivuxolimab in advanced cancers. The repertoire was sequenced with immunoSEQ multiplex PCR; TCRdb's copy has only in-frame clones and lacks some. The sample holds under 150,000 clones; just over 90% are singletons and the top ten take about 0.93%. The material was CD4+ or CD8+ T cells sorted from blood, obtained in a trial of the OX40 agonist ivuxolimab. All receptors derive from an adult with an advanced solid tumor such as melanoma, head and neck, liver or kidney cancer.

This clone was counted a single time. This chain connects TRBV6-1 to TRBJ1-5; no firm D call. The CDR3 sequence is 11 residues long. Germline V lookup: CDR1 MNHNS, CDR2 SASEGT. V lost 8 bases and J lost 4, with 6 bases in between. The CDR3 DNA reads TGTGCCAGCGGAATTAATCAGCCCCAGCATTTT. It yields the protein CASGINQPQHF.

This chain joins TRBV19 and TRBJ2-5, with 7 bases lining up with TRBD2. The CDR3 extends over 16 amino acids. The ends lost 6 bases at V and 6 bases at J; junction bases unmatched: 16. Germline CDR1 reads LNHDA; CDR2 reads SQIVND (reference sequence). CDR3 DNA sequence: TGTGCCAGTAGCCCCAAGGGAGGGGCGGGAAGGCAGACCCAGTACTTC. Protein: CASSPKGGAGRQTQYF.

The CDR3 protein is CASSPPGGNQPQHF. The CDR3 DNA follows: TGTGCCAGCTCACCCCCAGGGGGGAATCAGCCCCAGCATTTT. The chain recombines TRBV18 with TRBJ1-5; 7 nucleotides agree with TRBD1. Unmatched junction bases numbered 3, after V lost 3 bases and J lost 4 bases. Germline V lookup: CDR1 KGHSH, CDR2 LQKENI. The CDR3 is 14 amino acids.

This chain links TRBV6-6 with TRBJ2-5, with TRBD1 as a possible D gene (6 bases). This CDR3 comprises 14 residues. Germline CDR1 is MNHNY and CDR2 is SVGAGI (reference sequence). The V end was cut by 6 bases, the J end by 6 bases, with 17 bases between. In DNA form, the CDR3 reads TGTGCCAGCAGCCAAACAGGGTTTAGGAAGACCCAGTACTTC. Encoded protein: CASSQTGFRKTQYF.

This chain connects TRBV11-2 to TRBJ1-3, with a possible D match to TRBD1 (5 bases). CDR3 size: 15 residues. Germline CDR1 reads SGHAT; CDR2 reads FQNNGV. Trimming shortened V by 4 bases and J by 2 bases, and 12 bases separated the two germline ends. The CDR3 loop is CASSSQGATGNTIYF. The CDR3 DNA reads TGTGCCAGCAGCTCCCAAGGGGCGACTGGAAACACCATATATTTT.

The rearrangement links TRBV7-2 to TRBJ2-2; D perhaps matches TRBD2 (5 bases). This CDR3 is built from 16 residues. V lost 5 bases and J lost 0, with 13 bases in between. The germline gives CDR1 SGHTA, CDR2 FQGNSA. CDR3 protein: CASSRSAGTNTGELFF. The CDR3 DNA follows: TGTGCCAGCAGCCGATCGGCCGGGACGAACACCGGGGAGCTGTTTTTT.

Remarks on this clone: Other DNA sequences of this sample code for an identical CDR3. The chain couples TRBV7-2 to TRBJ1-1; no clear D gene. V lost 5 bases and J 1 base, leaving 8 bases between the germline ends. This CDR3 region has 13 residues. Looked up from germline, CDR1 is SGHTA and CDR2 is FQGNSA. CDR3 loop: CASSPERNTEAFF. The DNA for the CDR3 is TGTGCCAGCAGCCCCGAGCGGAACACTGAAGCTTTCTTT. Full variable domain (remainder filled in from reference TRBV7-2 and TRBJ1-1): GAGVSQSPSNKVTEKGKDVELRCDPISGHTALYWYRQSLGQGLEFLIYFQGNSAPDKSGLPSDRFSAERTGGSVSTLTIQRTQQEDSAVYLCASSPERNTEAFFGQGTRLTVV.

The CDR3 reads CASRDGQGTYEQYF. DNA of the CDR3: TGTGCCAGCAGAGACGGACAGGGAACCTACGAGCAGTACTTC. V usage is TRBV6-5 and J usage is TRBJ2-7, with 8 bases fitting TRBD1. Germline V CDR1 and CDR2: MNHEY, SVGAGI. The CDR3 contains 14 residues. V shed 6 bases and J 2 bases; nucleotides not matched to a gene: 6.